This note documents a single TCR beta chain sequence. Its antigen is unknown. TCR beta CDR3 regions were amplified from RNA. HTBI primers were employed in a first-round RT-PCR of the TCR CDR3. TCRdb re-called the multiplex PCR reads with MiXCR, one entry per CDR3 protein. The sample includes roughly 500,000 distinct CDR3 sequences, 40% to 50% of them seen just once. This CDR3 region has 17 residues. The germline gives CDR1 ENHRY, CDR2 SYGVKD. V gave up 2 bases and J gave up 3 bases; unmatched junction bases: 10. This specimen belongs to a study of T cells in Graves' hyperthyroidism and ophthalmopathy. Whole-study results and caveats: From stable hyperthyroidism, ophthalmopathy was separated by a 13 V-J model. Most thyroid clonotypes with frequency above 0.001 were detected in blood.

The sequenced sample was peripheral blood or thyroid tissue (not recorded which). V is TRBV10-3 and J is TRBJ2-3; 8 bases fit TRBD1. This TCR derives from an adult woman with Graves' disease, either hyperthyroidism or ophthalmopathy (not recorded which). This CDR3 is CAISENQGARVTDTQYF. CDR3 in DNA: TGTGCCATCAGTGAGAATCAGGGGGCGCGAGTAACAGATACGCAGTATTTT.